This is a list of T cell receptor beta chains from one sample in a study of shared clonotypes between healthy human individuals. Only in-frame clones appear in the TCRdb table, and some are missing; sequencing was by immunoSEQ multiplex PCR. Altogether millions of clones are present, about 93% being singletons, with the ten largest covering roughly 1.8%. The specimen sequenced was naive CD8+ T cells from PBMCs. Receptor source: a man between 18 and 29 years old in good health. Some clones in this sample may be carry-over from other donors' samples. The CDR3 runs from the conserved cysteine through the conserved F or W. Each record gives: CDR3 DNA, CDR3 protein, J gene, clone size, D gene, V gene. A D gene is named only where the DNA matches it firmly. Clone size is shown for a subset of rows, as once, few, many or a class of expanded clone.

TGTGCCAGCAGTGAACCAACCCGGGGAAACGAGCAGTACTTC | CASSEPTRGNEQYF | TRBJ2-7 | NA | NA | TRBV6-1
TGTGCCAGCAGTCAGACAGGTAACACTGAAGCTTTCTTT | CASSQTGNTEAFF | TRBJ1-1 | NA | NA | TRBV27
TGTGCCAGCGGGGGACAGGAGGGGTTCCATGGCTACACCTTC | CASGGQEGFHGYTF | TRBJ1-2 | NA | TRBD1 | TRBV7-9
TGTGCCAGCAGCTTAGAGCAGGGCGGGCATGAGCAGTTCTTC | CASSLEQGGHEQFF | TRBJ2-1 | NA | NA | TRBV7-6
TGTGCCAGCAGGGGTTGGGCCGGCAGAGGACTAGCGGGAGTGTCAGATACGCAGTATTTT | CASRGWAGRGLAGVSDTQYF | TRBJ2-3 | NA | TRBD2 | TRBV27
TGTGCCAGCAGCGTAGAGGACAGGGGTTCTTATGGCTACACCTTC | CASSVEDRGSYGYTF | TRBJ1-2 | NA | TRBD1 | TRBV9
TGTGCCAGCAGCTCCAACCTAGCGGGAGTGGCCGGGGAGCTGTTTTTT | CASSSNLAGVAGELFF | TRBJ2-2 | NA | TRBD2 | TRBV7-3
TGTGCCAGCAGCGTTCCCGGGGAGACCCAGTACTTC | CASSVPGETQYF | TRBJ2-5 | NA | NA | TRBV9
TGCAGCGTCGTATTAGGACTAGCGGGAGGCAATGAGCAGTTCTTC | CSVVLGLAGGNEQFF | TRBJ2-1 | NA | TRBD2 | TRBV29-1
TGTGCCAGTAGTATAGCGGCAGGGTTGGGTCTTCGGGAGACCCAGTACTTC | CASSIAAGLGLRETQYF | TRBJ2-5 | NA | NA | TRBV19
TGTGCCAGCAGTTTTCATAGCTCCTACGAGCAGTACTTC | CASSFHSSYEQYF | TRBJ2-7 | NA | NA | TRBV7-8
TGTGCCACCAGCGCCGGTGGGGAATCAGAGGAGCAGTACTTC | CATSAGGESEEQYF | TRBJ2-7 | NA | NA | TRBV15
TGTGCCAGCAGCCGCAGCGGGAGCCGCGTCTACAATGAGCAGTTCTTC | CASSRSGSRVYNEQFF | TRBJ2-1 | NA | TRBD2 | TRBV28
TGTGCCAGCAGTTTAACTTATAGGGGGGGCAATCAGCCCCAGCATTTT | CASSLTYRGGNQPQHF | TRBJ1-5 | NA | NA | TRBV28
TGTGCCAGCAGCCATGATGCGACTAGCTCTACTGGGGAGCAGTTCTTC | CASSHDATSSTGEQFF | TRBJ2-1 | NA | TRBD2 | TRBV7-6
TGTGCCAGCAGCCCTTCCGCCTCCTACGAGCAGTACTTC | CASSPSASYEQYF | TRBJ2-7 | NA | NA | TRBV7-9
TGTGCCAGCAGGGTTACGCCGGGACAGGGGGCCGGGGAGCTGTTTTTT | CASRVTPGQGAGELFF | TRBJ2-2 | once | TRBD1 | TRBV6-6
TGTGCCAGCAGTTCCTTGACAGGGACTCAGTTCGGGGAGCTGTTTTTT | CASSSLTGTQFGELFF | TRBJ2-2 | once | NA | TRBV28